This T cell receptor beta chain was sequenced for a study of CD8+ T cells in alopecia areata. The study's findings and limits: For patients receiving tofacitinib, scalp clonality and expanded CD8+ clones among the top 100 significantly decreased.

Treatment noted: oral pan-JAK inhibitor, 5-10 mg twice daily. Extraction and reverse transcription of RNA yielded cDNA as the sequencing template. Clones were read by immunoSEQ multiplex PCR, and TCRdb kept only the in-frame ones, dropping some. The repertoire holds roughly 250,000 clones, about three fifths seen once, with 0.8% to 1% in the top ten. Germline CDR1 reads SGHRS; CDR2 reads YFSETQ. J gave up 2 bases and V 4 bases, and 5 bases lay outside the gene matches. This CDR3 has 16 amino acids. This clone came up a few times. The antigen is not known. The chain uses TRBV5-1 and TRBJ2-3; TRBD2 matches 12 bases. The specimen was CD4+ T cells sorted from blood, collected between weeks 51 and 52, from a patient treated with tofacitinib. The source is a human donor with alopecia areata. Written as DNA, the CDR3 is TGCGCCAGCAGCCCGGGGACTAGCGGGTTCACAGATACGCAGTATTTT. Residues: CASSPGTSGFTDTQYF.